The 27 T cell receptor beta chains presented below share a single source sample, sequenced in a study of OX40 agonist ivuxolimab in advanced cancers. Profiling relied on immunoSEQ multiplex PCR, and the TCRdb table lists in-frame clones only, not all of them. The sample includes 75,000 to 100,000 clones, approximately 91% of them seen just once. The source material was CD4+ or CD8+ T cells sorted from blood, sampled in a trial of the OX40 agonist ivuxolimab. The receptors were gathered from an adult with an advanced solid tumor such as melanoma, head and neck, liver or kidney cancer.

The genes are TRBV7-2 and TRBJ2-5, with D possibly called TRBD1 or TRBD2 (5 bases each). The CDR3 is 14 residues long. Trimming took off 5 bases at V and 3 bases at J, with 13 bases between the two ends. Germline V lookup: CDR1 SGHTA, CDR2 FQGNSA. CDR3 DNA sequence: TGTGCCAGCAGCCAAATGGTGGGGGAAGAGACCCAGTACTTC. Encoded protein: CASSQMVGEETQYF.

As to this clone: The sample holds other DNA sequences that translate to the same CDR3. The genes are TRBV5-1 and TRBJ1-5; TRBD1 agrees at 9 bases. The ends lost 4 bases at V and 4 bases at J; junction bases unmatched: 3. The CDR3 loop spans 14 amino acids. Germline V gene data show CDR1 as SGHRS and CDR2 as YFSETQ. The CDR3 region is CASSPGQGNQPQHF. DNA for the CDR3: TGCGCCAGCAGCCCCGGACAGGGGAATCAGCCCCAGCATTTT.

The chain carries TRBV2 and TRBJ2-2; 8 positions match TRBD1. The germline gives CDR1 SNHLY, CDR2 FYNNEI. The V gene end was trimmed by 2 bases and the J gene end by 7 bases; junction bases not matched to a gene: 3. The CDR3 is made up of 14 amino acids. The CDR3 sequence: CASSEQGAGGELFF. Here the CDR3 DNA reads TGTGCCAGCAGTGAACAGGGGGCCGGCGGGGAGCTGTTTTTT.

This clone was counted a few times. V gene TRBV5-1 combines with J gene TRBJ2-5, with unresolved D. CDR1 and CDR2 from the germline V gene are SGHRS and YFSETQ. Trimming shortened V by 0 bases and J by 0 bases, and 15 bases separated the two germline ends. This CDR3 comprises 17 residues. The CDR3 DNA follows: TGCGCCAGCAGCTTGGCCGTGGGGTGGCAGAACCAAGAGACCCAGTACTTC. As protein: CASSLAVGWQNQETQYF.

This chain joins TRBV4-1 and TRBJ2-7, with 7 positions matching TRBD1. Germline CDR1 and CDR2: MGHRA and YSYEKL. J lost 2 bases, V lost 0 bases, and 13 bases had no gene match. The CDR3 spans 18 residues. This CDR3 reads CASSQDALRTGSTYEQYF. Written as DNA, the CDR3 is TGCGCCAGCAGCCAAGATGCCCTGAGGACAGGAAGCACCTACGAGCAGTACTTC.

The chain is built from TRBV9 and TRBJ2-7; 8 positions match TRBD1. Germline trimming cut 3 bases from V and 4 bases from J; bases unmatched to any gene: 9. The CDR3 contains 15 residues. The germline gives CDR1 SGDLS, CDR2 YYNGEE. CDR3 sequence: CASSARTGILYEQYF. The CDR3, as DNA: TGTGCCAGCAGCGCCCGGACAGGGATACTGTACGAGCAGTACTTC. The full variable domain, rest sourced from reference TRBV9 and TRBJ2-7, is DSGVTQTPKHLITATGQRVTLRCSPRSGDLSVYWYQQSLDQGLQFLIQYYNGEERAKGNILERFSAQQFPDLHSELNLSSLELGDSALYFCASSARTGILYEQYFGPGTRLTVT.

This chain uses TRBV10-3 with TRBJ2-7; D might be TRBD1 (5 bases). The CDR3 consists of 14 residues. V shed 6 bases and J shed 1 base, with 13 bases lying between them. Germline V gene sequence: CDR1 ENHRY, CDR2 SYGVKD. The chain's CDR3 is CAISQGLSSYEQYF. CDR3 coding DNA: TGTGCCATCAGCCAGGGTTTATCTTCCTACGAGCAGTACTTC.

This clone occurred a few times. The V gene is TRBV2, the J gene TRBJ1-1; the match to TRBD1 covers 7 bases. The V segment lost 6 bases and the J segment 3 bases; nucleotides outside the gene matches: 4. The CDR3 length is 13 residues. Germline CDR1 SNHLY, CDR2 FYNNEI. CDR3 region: CASSQDRDTEAFF. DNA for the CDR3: TGTGCCAGCAGCCAAGACAGGGACACTGAAGCTTTCTTT.

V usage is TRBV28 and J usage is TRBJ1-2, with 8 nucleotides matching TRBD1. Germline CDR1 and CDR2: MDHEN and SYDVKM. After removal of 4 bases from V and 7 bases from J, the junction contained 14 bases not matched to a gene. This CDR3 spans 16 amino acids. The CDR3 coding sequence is TGTGCCAGCAGTTCCCCCAGCGGGCAGGGGGCTATTGGCTACACCTTC. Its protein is CASSSPSGQGAIGYTF.

The DNA for the CDR3 is TGTGCCAGCACCTCCGTTGATGACGAGCAGTACTTC. Protein product: CASTSVDDEQYF. The chain couples TRBV28 to TRBJ2-7; D ambiguous. Trimming stripped 7 bases from V and 5 bases from J, with 12 bases between. Germline lookup yields CDR1 MDHEN and CDR2 SYDVKM. CDR3 length equals 12 residues.

The CDR3 sequence: CASSQDGLAEMGYNEQFF. In DNA, the CDR3 is TGCGCCAGCAGCCAAGACGGACTAGCGGAGATGGGATACAATGAGCAGTTCTTC. The V gene is TRBV4-3, the J gene TRBJ2-1; 10 bases are a match to TRBD2. This CDR3 has 18 residues. Germline V CDR1 and CDR2: LGHNA, YSLEER. Trimming took 0 bases from V and 4 from J; bases not matched to a gene: 9.

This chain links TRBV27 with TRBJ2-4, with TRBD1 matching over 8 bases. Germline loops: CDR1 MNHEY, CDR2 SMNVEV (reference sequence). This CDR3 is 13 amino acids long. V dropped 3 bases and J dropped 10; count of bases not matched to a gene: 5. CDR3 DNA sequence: TGTGCCAGCAGTTTTCAGGGGGCAGGAATTCAGTACTTC. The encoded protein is CASSFQGAGIQYF.

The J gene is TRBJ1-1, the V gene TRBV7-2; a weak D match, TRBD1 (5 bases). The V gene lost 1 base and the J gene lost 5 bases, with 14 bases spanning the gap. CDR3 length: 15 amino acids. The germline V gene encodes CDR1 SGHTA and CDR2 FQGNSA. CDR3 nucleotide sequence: TGTGCCAGCAGCTTAGGGATAGGGGTTTTGACTGAAGCTTTCTTT. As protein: CASSLGIGVLTEAFF.

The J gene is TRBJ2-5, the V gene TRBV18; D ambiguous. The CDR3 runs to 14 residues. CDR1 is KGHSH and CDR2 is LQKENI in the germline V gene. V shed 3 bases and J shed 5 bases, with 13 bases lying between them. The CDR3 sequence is CASSPPNQLETQYF. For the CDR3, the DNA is TGTGCCAGCTCACCCCCAAACCAACTGGAGACCCAGTACTTC.

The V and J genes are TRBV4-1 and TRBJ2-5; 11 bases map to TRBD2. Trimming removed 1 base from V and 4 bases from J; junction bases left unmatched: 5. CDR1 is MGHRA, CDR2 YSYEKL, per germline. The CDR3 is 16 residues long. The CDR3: CASSQGASGGLETQYF. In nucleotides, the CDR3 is TGCGCCAGCAGCCAAGGGGCTAGCGGGGGGCTAGAGACCCAGTACTTC.

The DNA of the CDR3 is TGTGCCAGCAGCTTATGGGGGGGCGGAACAGATACGCAGTATTTT. Its protein is CASSLWGGGTDTQYF. The chain couples TRBV7-3 to TRBJ2-3; D possibly corresponds to TRBD2 (7 bases). The CDR3 consists of 15 residues. Between the trimmed V and J ends, which lost 2 bases and 3 bases, there was a span of 12 bases. Germline-derived CDR1 and CDR2 are SGHTA and FQGTGA. The full variable domain, in which reference TRBV7-3 and TRBJ2-3 provide the parts outside the CDR3, is GAGVSQTPSNKVTEKGKYVELRCDPISGHTALYWYRQSLGQGPEFLIYFQGTGAADDSGLPNDRFFAVRPEGSVSTLKIQRTERGDSAVYLCASSLWGGGTDTQYFGPGTRLTVL.

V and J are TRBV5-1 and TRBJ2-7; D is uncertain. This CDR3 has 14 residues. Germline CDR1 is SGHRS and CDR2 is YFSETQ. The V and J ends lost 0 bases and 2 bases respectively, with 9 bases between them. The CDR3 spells CASSLVPQTYEQYF. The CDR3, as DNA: TGCGCCAGCAGCTTGGTTCCACAAACCTACGAGCAGTACTTC.

The CDR3 DNA follows: TGCGCCAGCAGCTTTGATCCGGGACTAGCGGGGATTGAGCAGTTCTTC. It codes for CASSFDPGLAGIEQFF. The V and J genes are TRBV5-1 and TRBJ2-1, with 13 bases aligning to TRBD2. This CDR3 is built from 16 residues. V was clipped by 2 bases and J by 9 bases; unmatched bases: 8. CDR1 is SGHRS, CDR2 YFSETQ, per germline.

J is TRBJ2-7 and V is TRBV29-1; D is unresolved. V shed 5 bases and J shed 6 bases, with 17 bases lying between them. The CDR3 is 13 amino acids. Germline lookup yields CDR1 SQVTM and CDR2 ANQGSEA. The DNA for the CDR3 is TGCAGCGTTAGAACGACCGACGTCGGCGAGCAGTACTTC. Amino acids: CSVRTTDVGEQYF.

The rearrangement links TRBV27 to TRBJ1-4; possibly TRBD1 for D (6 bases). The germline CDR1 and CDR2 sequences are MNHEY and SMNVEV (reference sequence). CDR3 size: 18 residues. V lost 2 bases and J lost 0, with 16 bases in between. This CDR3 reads CASSLGVWGPSTNEKLFF. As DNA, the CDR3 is TGTGCCAGCAGTTTAGGAGTCTGGGGGCCGTCAACTAATGAAAAACTGTTTTTT.

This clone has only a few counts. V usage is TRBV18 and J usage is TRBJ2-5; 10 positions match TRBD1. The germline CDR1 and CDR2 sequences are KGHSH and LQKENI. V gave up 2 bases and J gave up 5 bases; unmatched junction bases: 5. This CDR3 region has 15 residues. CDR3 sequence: CASSPSDRGSETQYF. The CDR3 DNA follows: TGTGCCAGCTCACCATCGGACAGGGGGTCGGAGACCCAGTACTTC.

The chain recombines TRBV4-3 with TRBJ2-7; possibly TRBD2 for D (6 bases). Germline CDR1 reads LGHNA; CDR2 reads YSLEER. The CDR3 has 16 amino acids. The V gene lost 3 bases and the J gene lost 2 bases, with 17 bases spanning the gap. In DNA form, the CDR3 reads TGCGCCAGCAGCCACCGCTTATCCGGGGGACCCTACGAGCAGTACTTC. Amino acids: CASSHRLSGGPYEQYF.

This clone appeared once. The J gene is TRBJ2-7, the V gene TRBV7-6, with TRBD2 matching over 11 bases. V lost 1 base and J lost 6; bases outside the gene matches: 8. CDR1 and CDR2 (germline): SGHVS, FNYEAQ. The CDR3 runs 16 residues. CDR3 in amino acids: CASSLGLAGSGSEQYF. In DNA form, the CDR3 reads TGTGCCAGCAGCTTAGGACTAGCGGGGAGCGGGAGCGAGCAGTACTTC.

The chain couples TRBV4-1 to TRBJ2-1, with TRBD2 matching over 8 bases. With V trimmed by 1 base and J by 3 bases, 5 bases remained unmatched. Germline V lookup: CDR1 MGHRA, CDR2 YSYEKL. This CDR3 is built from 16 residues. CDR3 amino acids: CASSQGIREGYNEQFF. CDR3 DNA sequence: TGCGCCAGCAGCCAAGGTATTCGGGAGGGCTACAATGAGCAGTTCTTC.

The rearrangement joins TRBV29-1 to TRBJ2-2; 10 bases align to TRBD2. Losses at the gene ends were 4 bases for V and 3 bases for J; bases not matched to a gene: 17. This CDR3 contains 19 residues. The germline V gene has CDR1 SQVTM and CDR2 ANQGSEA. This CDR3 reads CSVAQGSGRGLRYTGELFF. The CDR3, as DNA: TGCAGCGTTGCCCAAGGGAGCGGGAGGGGACTAAGGTACACCGGGGAGCTGTTTTTT.

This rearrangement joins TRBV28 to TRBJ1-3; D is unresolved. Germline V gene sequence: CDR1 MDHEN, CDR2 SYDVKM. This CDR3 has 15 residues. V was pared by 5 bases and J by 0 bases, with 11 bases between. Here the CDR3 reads CASSPHLSSGNTIYF. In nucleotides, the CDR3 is TGTGCCAGCAGTCCCCACCTGAGCTCTGGAAACACCATATATTTT.

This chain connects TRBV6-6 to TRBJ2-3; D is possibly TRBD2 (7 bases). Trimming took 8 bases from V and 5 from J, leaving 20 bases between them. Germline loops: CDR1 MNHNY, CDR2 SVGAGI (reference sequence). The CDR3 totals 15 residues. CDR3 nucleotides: TGTGCCAGCGGGACACCGGGACTAAGGGAAGATACGCAGTATTTT. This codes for CASGTPGLREDTQYF.